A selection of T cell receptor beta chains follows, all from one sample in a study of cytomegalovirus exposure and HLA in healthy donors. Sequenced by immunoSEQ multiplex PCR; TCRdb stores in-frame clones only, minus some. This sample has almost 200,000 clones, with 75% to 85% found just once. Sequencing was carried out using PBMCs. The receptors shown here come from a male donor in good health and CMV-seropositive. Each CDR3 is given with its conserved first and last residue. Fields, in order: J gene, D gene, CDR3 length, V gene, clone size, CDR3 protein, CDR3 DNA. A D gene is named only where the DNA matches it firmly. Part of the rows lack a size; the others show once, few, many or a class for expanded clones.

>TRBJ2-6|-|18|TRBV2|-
CASRRTDLLLGGANVLTF
TGTGCCAGCAGGCGGACAGATCTCCTCCTAGGCGGGGCCAACGTCCTGACTTTC
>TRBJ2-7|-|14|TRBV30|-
CAWKMTGGSYEQYF
TGTGCCTGGAAAATGACAGGCGGATCCTACGAGCAGTACTTC
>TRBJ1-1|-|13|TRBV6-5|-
CASSYGGGATAFF
TGTGCCAGCAGTTACGGGGGGGGCGCGACAGCTTTCTTT
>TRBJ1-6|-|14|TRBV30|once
CAWSPTGKNSPLHF
TGTGCCTGGAGTCCTACAGGGAAGAATTCACCCCTCCACTTT
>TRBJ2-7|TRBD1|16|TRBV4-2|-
CASSQQPDRGRLEQYF
TGTGCCAGCAGCCAACAACCTGACAGGGGGCGCCTAGAGCAGTACTTC
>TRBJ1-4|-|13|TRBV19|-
CASSPRQREKLFF
TGTGCCAGTAGTCCCCGACAGCGAGAAAAACTGTTTTTT
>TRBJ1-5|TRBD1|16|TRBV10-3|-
CAISEGGQGGNQPQHF
TGTGCCATCAGTGAGGGGGGACAGGGCGGCAATCAGCCCCAGCATTTT
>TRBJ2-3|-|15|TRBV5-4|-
CASRATGISTDTQYF
TGTGCCAGCAGGGCCACAGGAATTAGCACAGATACGCAGTATTTT
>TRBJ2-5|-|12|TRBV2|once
CASRQDQETQYF
TGTGCCAGCCGACAGGACCAAGAGACCCAGTACTTC
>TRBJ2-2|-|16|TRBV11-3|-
CASSRGGTANTGELFF
TGTGCCAGCAGCAGGGGGGGGACGGCGAACACCGGGGAGCTGTTTTTT
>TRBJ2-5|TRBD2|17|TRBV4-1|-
CASSPYFSGGAQETQYF
TGCGCCAGCAGCCCCTACTTTAGCGGGGGGGCCCAAGAGACCCAGTACTTC
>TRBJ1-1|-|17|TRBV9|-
CASSDKAGVAMNTEAFF
TGTGCCAGCAGCGACAAAGCCGGGGTGGCGATGAACACTGAAGCTTTCTTT
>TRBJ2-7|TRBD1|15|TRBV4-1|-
CASSQGQGGPYEQYF
TGCGCCAGCAGCCAGGGACAGGGTGGCCCCTACGAGCAGTACTTC
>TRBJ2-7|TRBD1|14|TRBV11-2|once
CASSQGDGTYEQYF
TGTGCCAGCAGCCAGGGGGACGGAACCTACGAGCAGTACTTC
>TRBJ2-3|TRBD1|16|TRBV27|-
CASRASDRGATDTQYF
TGTGCCAGCAGAGCATCGGACAGGGGGGCCACAGATACGCAGTATTTT
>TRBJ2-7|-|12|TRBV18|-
CASSQGSNEQYF
TGTGCCAGCTCACAAGGGAGCAACGAGCAGTACTTC
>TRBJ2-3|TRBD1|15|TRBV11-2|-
CASSLVRGRVDTQYF
TGTGCCAGCAGCTTAGTCAGGGGGCGGGTAGATACGCAGTATTTT
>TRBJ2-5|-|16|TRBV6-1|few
CASSENPGGRAETQYF
TGTGCCAGCAGTGAAAACCCGGGGGGCAGGGCGGAGACCCAGTACTTC
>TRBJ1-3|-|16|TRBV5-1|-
CASSLEGRLAGNTIYF
TGCGCCAGCAGCCTTGAGGGCCGGCTGGCGGGAAACACCATATATTTT
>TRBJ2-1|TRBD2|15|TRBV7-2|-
CASSLSGGAGNEQFF
TGTGCCAGCAGCTTAAGCGGGGGGGCAGGCAATGAGCAGTTCTTC
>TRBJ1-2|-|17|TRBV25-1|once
CASSIPWPGRINYGYTF
TGTGCCAGCAGTATCCCTTGGCCAGGCCGGATTAACTATGGCTACACCTTC
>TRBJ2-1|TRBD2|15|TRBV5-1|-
CASSPGTSGGNEQFF
TGCGCCAGCAGCCCCGGGACTAGCGGGGGCAATGAGCAGTTCTTC
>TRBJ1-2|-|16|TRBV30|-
CAWIFRAALRNYGYTF
TGTGCCTGGATATTTCGTGCCGCCCTGCGGAACTATGGCTACACCTTC
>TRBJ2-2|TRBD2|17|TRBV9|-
CASRAGGPMGGPGELFF
TGTGCCAGCAGAGCGGGAGGGCCGATGGGGGGACCCGGGGAGCTGTTTTTT
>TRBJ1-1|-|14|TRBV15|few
CATSRNRDTPEAFF
TGTGCCACCAGCAGAAACCGGGACACTCCTGAAGCTTTCTTT
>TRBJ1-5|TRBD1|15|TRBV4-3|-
CASSQADRGDQPQHF
TGCGCCAGCAGCCAGGCCGACAGGGGGGATCAGCCCCAGCATTTT
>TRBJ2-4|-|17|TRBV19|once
CASSTPTGLLAKNIQYF
TGTGCCAGTAGTACCCCAACAGGTCTACTAGCCAAAAACATTCAGTACTTC
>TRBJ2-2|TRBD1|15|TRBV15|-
CATSFRGQGTGELFF
TGTGCCACCAGCTTCAGGGGGCAGGGCACCGGGGAGCTGTTTTTT
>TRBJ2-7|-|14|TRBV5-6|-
CASSLRGGDYEQYF
TGTGCCAGCAGCTTGAGGGGGGGGGACTACGAGCAGTACTTC
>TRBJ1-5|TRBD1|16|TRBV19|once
CASTLEPDRGHQPQHF
TGTGCCAGTACTCTCGAACCCGACAGGGGGCACCAGCCCCAGCATTTT
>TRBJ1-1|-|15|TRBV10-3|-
CAISEGRELNTEAFF
TGTGCCATCAGTGAAGGTCGGGAGTTGAACACTGAAGCTTTCTTT
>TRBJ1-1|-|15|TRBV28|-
CASSLAQRGTLEAFF
TGTGCCAGCAGTTTAGCCCAACGGGGAACTCTCGAAGCTTTCTTT
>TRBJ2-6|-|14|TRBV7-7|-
CASSLRVGANVLTF
TGTGCTAGCAGCTTGAGGGTTGGGGCCAACGTCCTGACTTTC
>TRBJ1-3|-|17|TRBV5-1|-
CASSLDLRTDPGNTIYF
TGCGCCAGCAGCTTGGACTTACGGACAGACCCTGGAAACACCATATATTTT
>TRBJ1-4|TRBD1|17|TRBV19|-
CASSTTGTGVHKEKLFF
TGTGCCAGTAGTACTACCGGGACAGGGGTCCATAAGGAAAAACTGTTTTTT
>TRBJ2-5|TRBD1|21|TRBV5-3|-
CARSLVATQPGTGSHQGTQYF
TGTGCCAGAAGCTTGGTGGCTACTCAGCCCGGGACAGGGTCTCACCAGGGGACCCAGTACTTC
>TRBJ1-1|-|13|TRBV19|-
CASSTQGGTEAFF
TGTGCCAGTAGTACACAGGGCGGAACTGAAGCTTTCTTT
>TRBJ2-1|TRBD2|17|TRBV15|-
CATSRGSLAGAYNEQFF
TGTGCCACCAGCAGGGGCAGCCTAGCGGGGGCTTACAATGAGCAGTTCTTC
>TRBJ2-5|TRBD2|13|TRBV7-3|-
CASSSGGQETQYF
TGTGCCAGCAGCTCGGGGGGACAAGAGACCCAGTACTTC
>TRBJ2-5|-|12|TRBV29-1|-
CSVDQGTETQYF
TGCAGCGTTGATCAGGGCACGGAGACCCAGTACTTC
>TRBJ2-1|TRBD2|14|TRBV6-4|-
CASAERGGSGEQFF
TGTGCCAGCGCGGAGCGGGGGGGGTCGGGTGAGCAGTTCTTC
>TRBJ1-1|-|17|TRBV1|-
CTSSQADRGEDITEAFF
TGCACCAGCAGCCAAGCGGACCGAGGGGAGGATATCACTGAAGCTTTCTTT
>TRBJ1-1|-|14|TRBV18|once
CASSPDSSNTEAFF
TGTGCCAGCTCACCAGACAGCAGCAACACTGAAGCTTTCTTT
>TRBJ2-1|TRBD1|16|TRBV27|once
CASSPIGTGGNNEQFF
TGTGCCAGCAGCCCTATTGGGACAGGGGGGAACAATGAGCAGTTCTTC
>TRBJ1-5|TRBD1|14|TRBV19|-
CASSIGQGGQPQHF
TGTGCCAGTAGTATTGGACAGGGCGGTCAGCCCCAGCATTTT
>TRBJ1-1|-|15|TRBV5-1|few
CASSPLWAGNTEAFF
TGCGCCAGCAGCCCCCTATGGGCAGGGAACACTGAAGCTTTCTTT
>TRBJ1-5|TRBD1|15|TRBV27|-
CASSSADRVAQPQHF
TGTGCCAGCAGTTCCGCCGACAGGGTAGCTCAGCCCCAGCATTTT
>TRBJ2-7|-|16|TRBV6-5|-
CASSYTARGGSYEQYF
TGTGCCAGCAGTTACACCGCCAGAGGCGGTTCCTACGAGCAGTACTTC
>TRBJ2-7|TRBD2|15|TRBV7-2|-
CASSFSGRASEEQYF
TGTGCCAGCAGCTTTAGCGGGAGGGCCTCTGAAGAGCAGTACTTC
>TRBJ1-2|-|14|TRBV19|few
CASSGRGGVYGYTF
TGTGCCAGTTCCGGTAGGGGGGGCGTCTATGGCTACACCTTC
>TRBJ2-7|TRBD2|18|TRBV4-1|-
CASSQEETWASGSYEQYF
TGCGCCAGCAGCCAAGAAGAGACTTGGGCTAGCGGCTCCTACGAGCAGTACTTC
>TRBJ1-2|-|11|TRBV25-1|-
CASIGSYGYTF
TGTGCCAGCATTGGCAGCTATGGCTACACCTTC
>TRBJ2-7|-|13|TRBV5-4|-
CASSLFQLREQYF
TGTGCCAGCAGCTTGTTCCAATTGAGGGAGCAGTACTTC
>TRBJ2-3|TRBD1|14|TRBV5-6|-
CASSSRGLTDTQYF
TGTGCCAGCAGCTCCAGGGGGCTTACAGATACGCAGTATTTT
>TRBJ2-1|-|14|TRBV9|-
CARSARDTNNEQFF
TGTGCCAGATCAGCCAGGGACACCAACAATGAGCAGTTCTTC
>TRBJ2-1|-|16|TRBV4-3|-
CASSQVAAPVGGEQFF
TGCGCCAGCAGCCAAGTAGCGGCCCCAGTGGGCGGTGAGCAGTTCTTC
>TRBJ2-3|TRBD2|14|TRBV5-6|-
CASSFGLGADTQYF
TGTGCCAGCAGCTTTGGACTAGGGGCGGATACGCAGTATTTT